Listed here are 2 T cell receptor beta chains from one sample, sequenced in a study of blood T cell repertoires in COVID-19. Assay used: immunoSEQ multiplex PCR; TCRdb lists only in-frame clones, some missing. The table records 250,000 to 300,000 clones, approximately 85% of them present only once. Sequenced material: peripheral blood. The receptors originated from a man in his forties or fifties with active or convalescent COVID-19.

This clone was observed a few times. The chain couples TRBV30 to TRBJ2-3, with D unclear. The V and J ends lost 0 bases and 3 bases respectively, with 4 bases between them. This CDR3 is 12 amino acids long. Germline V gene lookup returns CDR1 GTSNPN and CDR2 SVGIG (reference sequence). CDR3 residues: CAWSVQTDTQYF. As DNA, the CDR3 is TGTGCCTGGAGTGTACAAACAGATACGCAGTATTTT.

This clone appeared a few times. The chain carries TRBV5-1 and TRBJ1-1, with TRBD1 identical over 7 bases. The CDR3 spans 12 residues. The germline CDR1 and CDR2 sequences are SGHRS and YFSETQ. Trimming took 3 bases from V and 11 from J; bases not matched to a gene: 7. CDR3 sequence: CASSSQGFRAFF. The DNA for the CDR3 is TGCGCCAGCAGCTCACAGGGGTTTCGGGCTTTCTTT.